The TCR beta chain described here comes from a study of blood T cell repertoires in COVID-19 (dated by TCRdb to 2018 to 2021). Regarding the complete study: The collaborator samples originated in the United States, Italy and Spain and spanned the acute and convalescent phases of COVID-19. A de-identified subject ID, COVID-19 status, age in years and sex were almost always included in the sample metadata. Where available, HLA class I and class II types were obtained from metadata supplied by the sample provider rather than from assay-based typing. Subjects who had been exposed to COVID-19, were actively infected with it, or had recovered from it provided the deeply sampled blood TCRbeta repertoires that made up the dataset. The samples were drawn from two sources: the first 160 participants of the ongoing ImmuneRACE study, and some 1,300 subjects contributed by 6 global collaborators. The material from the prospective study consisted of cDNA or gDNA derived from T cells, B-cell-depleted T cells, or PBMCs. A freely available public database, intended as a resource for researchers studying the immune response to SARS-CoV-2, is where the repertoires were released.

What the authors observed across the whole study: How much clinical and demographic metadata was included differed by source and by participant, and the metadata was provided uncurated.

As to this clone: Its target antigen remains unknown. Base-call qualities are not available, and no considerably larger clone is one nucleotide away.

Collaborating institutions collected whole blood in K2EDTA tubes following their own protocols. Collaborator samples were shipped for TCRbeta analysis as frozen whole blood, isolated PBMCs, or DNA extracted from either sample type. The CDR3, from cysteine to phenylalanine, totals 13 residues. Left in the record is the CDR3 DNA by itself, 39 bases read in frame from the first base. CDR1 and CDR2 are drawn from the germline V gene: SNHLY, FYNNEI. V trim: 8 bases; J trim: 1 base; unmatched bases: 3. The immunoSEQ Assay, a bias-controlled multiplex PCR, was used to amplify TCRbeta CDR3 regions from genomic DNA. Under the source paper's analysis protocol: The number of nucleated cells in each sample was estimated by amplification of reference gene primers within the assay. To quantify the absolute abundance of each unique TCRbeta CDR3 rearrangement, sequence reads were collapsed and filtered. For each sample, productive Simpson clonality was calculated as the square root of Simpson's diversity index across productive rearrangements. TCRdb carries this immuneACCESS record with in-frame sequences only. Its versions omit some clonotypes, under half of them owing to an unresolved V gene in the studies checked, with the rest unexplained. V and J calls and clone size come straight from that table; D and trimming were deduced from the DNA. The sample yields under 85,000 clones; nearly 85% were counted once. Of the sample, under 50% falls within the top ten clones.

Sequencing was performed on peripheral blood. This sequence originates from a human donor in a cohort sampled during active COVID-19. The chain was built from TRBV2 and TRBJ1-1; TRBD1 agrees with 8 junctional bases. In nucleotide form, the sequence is TGTGCCAGCCGGGACAGGAGGAACACTGAAGCTTTCTTT. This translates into CASRDRRNTEAFF. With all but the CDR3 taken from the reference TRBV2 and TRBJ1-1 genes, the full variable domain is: EPEVTQTPSHQVTQMGQEVILRCVPISNHLYFYWYRQILGQKVEFLVSFYNNEISEKSEIFDDQFSVERPDGSNFTLKIRSTKLEDSAMYFCASRDRRNTEAFFGQGTRLTVV.